What follows is one TCR beta chain and its context. Per the original data handling: Scientists estimated how many nucleated cells there were by amplifying reference gene primers. Sequencing used immunoSEQ multiplex PCR; TCRdb keeps in-frame clones, though not all of them. The D gene and trimming were derived from the DNA, and the V and J assignments and clone size from that table. The sample shows under 95,000 clones, 85% to 95% of them seen only once. The data belong to a study of blood T cell repertoires in COVID-19. Study-wide context: Acute and convalescent COVID-19 samples came from the United States, Italy and Spain. Sources were T cells, B-cell-depleted T cells, or PBMCs; the material itself was cDNA or gDNA.

Sequencing was carried out using peripheral blood. The origin of this receptor is a woman aged 50 to 60 in a cohort sampled during active COVID-19.

CDR3 sequence: CASSIGQPSYEQYF. The CDR3 bases are TGTGCCAGCAGCATTGGACAGCCTTCCTACGAGCAGTACTTC. The chain is built from TRBV5-5 and TRBJ2-7; a possible D gene is TRBD1 (6 bases). Trimming stripped 4 bases from V and 1 base from J, with 12 bases between. The CDR3 runs to 14 residues. Germline-derived CDR1 and CDR2 are SGHKS and YYEKEE (reference sequence).